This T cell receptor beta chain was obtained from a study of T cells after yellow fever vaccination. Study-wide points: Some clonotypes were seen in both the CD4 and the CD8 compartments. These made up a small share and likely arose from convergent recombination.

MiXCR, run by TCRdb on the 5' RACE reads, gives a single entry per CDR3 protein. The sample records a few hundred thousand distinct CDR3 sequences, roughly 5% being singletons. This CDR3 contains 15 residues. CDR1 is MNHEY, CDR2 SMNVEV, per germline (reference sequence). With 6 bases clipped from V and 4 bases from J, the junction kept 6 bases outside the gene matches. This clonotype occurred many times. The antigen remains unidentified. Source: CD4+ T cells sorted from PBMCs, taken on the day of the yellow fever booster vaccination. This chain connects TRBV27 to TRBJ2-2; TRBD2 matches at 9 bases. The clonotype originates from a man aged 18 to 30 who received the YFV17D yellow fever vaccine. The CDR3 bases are TGTGCCAGCAGGTTGCGGGGGGGCCTCACCGGGGAGCTGTTTTTT. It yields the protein CASRLRGGLTGELFF.